One T cell receptor (beta chain) is described in this entry. The target antigen is unknown. The sample belongs to a study of T cells after posttransplantation cyclophosphamide. Only in-frame clones appear in the TCRdb table, and some are missing; sequencing was by immunoSEQ multiplex PCR. The repertoire holds over 3,000 clones, with roughly 68% as singletons. Findings and limits, study-wide: Recipient CMV seropositivity and CMV reactivation strongly tracked TRB clonality.

Germline V gene lookup returns CDR1 MNHEY and CDR2 SMNVEV (reference sequence). The CDR3 is 16 amino acids. The V gene end was trimmed by 0 bases and the J gene end by 1 base; junction bases not matched to a gene: 2. Sample: memory CD8+ T cells sorted from blood. The TCR was taken from a man aged 45-65 years. The V gene is TRBV27, the J gene TRBJ2-2, with TRBD2 identical over 7 bases. The CDR3 loop is CASSLSPSGNTGELFF. CDR3 sequence (DNA): TGTGCCAGCAGTTTATCGCCTAGCGGGAACACCGGGGAGCTGTTTTTT.